These 10 T cell receptor beta chains were sequenced from one sample in a study of cytomegalovirus exposure and HLA in healthy donors. Clones were sequenced by immunoSEQ multiplex PCR, and TCRdb holds only the in-frame ones, with some missing. The sample yields roughly 190,000 clones, roughly 82% seen once. Sequenced: PBMCs. These receptor sequences come from a woman aged 18-35 years in good health and CMV-seronegative.

The chain uses TRBV28 and TRBJ2-2; no firm D call. From germline, CDR1 is MDHEN and CDR2 SYDVKM. V was pared by 1 base and J by 6 bases, with 12 bases between. This CDR3 has 15 residues. The CDR3 sequence is CASSLSGLLSGELFF. CDR3 nucleotides: TGTGCCAGCAGTTTATCAGGCCTTCTCTCCGGGGAGCTGTTTTTT.

This clone appeared a single time. The V call is TRBV5-5, the J call TRBJ2-2, with TRBD1 as a possible D gene (6 bases). CDR3 length: 15 amino acids. Trimming took off 5 bases at V and 1 base at J, with 12 bases between the two ends. Germline CDR1 is SGHKS and CDR2 is YYEKEE (reference sequence). The CDR3 coding sequence is TGTGCCAGCAGACCGGGACATATGAACACCGGGGAGCTGTTTTTT. Its translation: CASRPGHMNTGELFF.

The chain links TRBV6-1 to TRBJ1-4; D gene uncertain. V lost 0 bases and J 8 bases, leaving 22 bases between the germline ends. The CDR3 contains 18 residues. The germline CDR1 and CDR2 sequences are MNHNS and SASEGT. CDR3 protein: CASSEAERGPFFREKLFF. In DNA, the CDR3 is TGTGCCAGCAGTGAAGCGGAGAGAGGGCCCTTTTTTCGGGAAAAACTGTTTTTT.

The chain links TRBV7-9 to TRBJ2-1; 7 bases map to TRBD1. Germline lookup yields CDR1 SEHNR and CDR2 FQNEAQ (reference sequence). There are 14 residues in the CDR3. After removal of 4 bases from V and 5 bases from J, the junction contained 5 bases not matched to a gene. CDR3 bases: TGTGCCAGCAGCTCCCCGGACAGGAACAATGAGCAGTTCTTC. As protein: CASSSPDRNNEQFF.

The chain joins TRBV9 to TRBJ2-3; D possibly corresponds to TRBD2 (5 bases). V lost 2 bases, J lost 4 bases, and 11 bases lay in between. Germline CDR1 and CDR2: SGDLS and YYNGEE. The CDR3 runs 14 residues. The CDR3 nucleotides are TGTGCCAGCAGCGTCCTGACCGGGGCAGATACGCAGTATTTT. Protein product: CASSVLTGADTQYF.

The chain combines TRBV5-1 with TRBJ1-2, with TRBD1 matching 9 bases. Trimming cost V 4 bases and J 4 bases; bases outside gene matches: 2. From germline, CDR1 is SGHRS and CDR2 YFSETQ. This CDR3 has 13 residues. The CDR3: CASSGTGPYGYTF. For the CDR3, the DNA is TGCGCCAGCAGCGGGACAGGGCCCTATGGCTACACCTTC. The whole variable domain, remainder taken from reference TRBV5-1 and TRBJ1-2, is KAGVTQTPRYLIKTRGQQVTLSCSPISGHRSVSWYQQTPGQGLQFLFEYFSETQRNKGNFPGRFSGRQFSNSRSEMNVSTLELGDSALYLCASSGTGPYGYTFGSGTRLTVV.

This clone was seen only a few times. The CDR3: CASLLAGVNEQFF. The CDR3 bases are TGTGCCAGCCTGCTAGCGGGAGTAAATGAGCAGTTCTTC. The chain uses TRBV6-6 and TRBJ2-1; the match to TRBD2 covers 10 bases. CDR1 and CDR2 (germline): MNHNY, SVGAGI (reference sequence). CDR3 length: 13 amino acids. Trimming took 8 bases from V and 7 from J; bases not matched to a gene: 5.

V and J are TRBV7-6 and TRBJ2-5; the D gene is possibly TRBD2 (5 bases). The CDR3 spans 15 residues. The germline V and J ends were trimmed by 5 bases and 1 base, with 14 bases remaining between them. The germline V gene has CDR1 SGHVS and CDR2 FNYEAQ. In nucleotides, the CDR3 is TGTGCCAGCAGCCAAAGTGGACTGTCCCAAGAGACCCAGTACTTC. It encodes CASSQSGLSQETQYF.

The CDR3 DNA is TGTGCCAGCAGTCCGGGACAGGGACCCACTGAAGCTTTCTTT. Translated: CASSPGQGPTEAFF. The chain employs TRBV27 and TRBJ1-1; TRBD1 aligns across 9 bases. V trimming: 5 bases; J trimming: 4 bases; junction bases outside the gene matches: 5. CDR1 MNHEY and CDR2 SMNVEV come from the germline V gene (reference sequence). CDR3 length: 14 amino acids.

V is TRBV6-1 and J is TRBJ1-1; no firm D call. Germline V CDR1 and CDR2: MNHNS, SASEGT. V was shortened by 2 bases and J by 10 bases, with 11 bases between the two germline ends. This CDR3 is 12 amino acids long. CDR3 region: CASSESQRGAFF. The CDR3 nucleotides read TGTGCCAGCAGTGAAAGTCAGCGAGGAGCTTTCTTT.